This T cell receptor (beta chain) came from a study of Ad26.COV2.S vaccination and SARS-CoV-2 variants. In the study overall: The trial was COV1001 and the donor's arm was Ad26.COV2.S. Study-wide points: In vaccinated individuals, spike-specific CD8+ and CD4+ T cell responses reportedly displayed substantial breadth.

The CDR3 has 13 amino acids. CDR1 SQVTM and CDR2 ANQGSEA come from the germline V gene. V gave up 3 bases and J gave up 0 bases, with 8 bases separating them. The method was immunoSEQ multiplex PCR; TCRdb's version includes in-frame clones alone and lacks a portion of them. The sample lists 300,000 to 400,000 clones, just under 85% occurring once. Points on this clone: Its antigen is unknown.

Treatment specified: about 20 received Ad26.COV2.S at low or high dose, single or two shots; five or six received placebo; per-sample allocation not given. The investigators took samples on day 63 after the first vaccine or placebo injection. The chain combines TRBV29-1 with TRBJ1-2; D is undetermined. This sequence was found in a person aged 18 to 59 who received the Ad26.COV2.S COVID-19 vaccine or a placebo. The sequencing used peripheral blood, collected in a trial of Ad26.COV2.S vaccine versus placebo. The CDR3 here is CSVEGSSNYGYTF. For the CDR3, the DNA is TGCAGCGTTGAGGGCAGTTCTAACTATGGCTACACCTTC.